This T cell receptor beta chain was sequenced for a study of control samples from healthy donors and cancer patients. Assay: immunoSEQ multiplex PCR; the TCRdb copy retains only in-frame clones and omits some. The sample includes some 160,000 clones, about 94% of them seen just once. The specimen sequenced was blood. The clonotype comes from a woman under 40 in good health.

The CDR3 reads CASSLSLAGDEQYF. DNA for the CDR3: TGTGCCAGCAGCTTGAGTCTAGCGGGAGACGAGCAGTACTTC. This chain connects TRBV5-6 to TRBJ2-7; 10 bases are shared with TRBD2. V lost 1 base and J lost 5; bases outside the gene matches: 3. Germline V gene sequence: CDR1 SGHDT, CDR2 YYEEEE. The CDR3 sequence is 14 residues long.